This T cell receptor (beta chain) is from a study of T cell repertoires in aging, cancer and after chemotherapy. Study conclusions and caveats: In each cancer cohort, median generation probability increased across chemotherapy, suggesting thymic output rebounded.

A mixed TRB-A/B primer pool amplified rearranged TRB by multiplex touch-down PCR. One entry per CDR3 protein, called by TCRdb with MiXCR from the multiplex PCR reads. The sample yields some 4,000 distinct CDR3 sequences, under 35% seen once. In its sample, this clonotype is large. What it binds is not known. CDR3 length: 12 amino acids. Germline CDR1 and CDR2: LNHDA and SQIVND (reference sequence). With 3 bases removed from V and 8 bases from J, the gap between germline ends came to 8 bases. The template was genomic DNA from peripheral blood, not RNA. Source material: blood. The source is a human donor with a blood cancer. The chain employs TRBV19 and TRBJ2-1; no reliable D call. CDR3: CASSIGWDEQFF. The CDR3 region has the DNA TGTGCCAGTAGTATTGGTTGGGATGAGCAGTTCTTC.